Each of the 3 T cell receptor beta chains below was sequenced from the same sample in a study of T-cell reconstitution after alpha-beta-depleted transplantation in children. Unique molecular identifiers were used in preparing the TCRbeta library. Each CDR3 protein gets one entry after TCRdb re-called the PCR reads with MiXCR. The sample shows some 550,000 distinct CDR3 sequences, about 23% of them seen only once. Specimen: PBMCs, mostly from graft donor cells, collected 360 days after TCRalphabeta/CD19-depleted stem cell transplant. The receptor set was obtained from a boy younger than two who had a stem cell transplant for acute myeloid leukemia, so the T cells may come from the graft donor.

This clonotype was seen only a few times. V usage is TRBV20-1 and J usage is TRBJ2-7; 7 nucleotides match TRBD2. The CDR3 extends over 14 amino acids. Trimming cost V 0 bases and J 5 bases; bases outside gene matches: 7. Germline values: CDR1 DFQATT, CDR2 SNEGSKA (reference sequence). CDR3 sequence: CSAREPTSVDEQYF. The CDR3 coding sequence is TGCAGTGCTAGAGAGCCAACTAGCGTAGACGAGCAGTACTTC.

Only a few counts were recorded for this clonotype. The rearrangement uses TRBV20-1 and TRBJ2-7; D is possibly TRBD1 (5 bases). V lost 4 bases to trimming and J lost 4 bases, with 8 bases between them. The CDR3 runs to 11 residues. The germline gives CDR1 DFQATT, CDR2 SNEGSKA (reference sequence). The CDR3 reads CSATQGYEQYF. The CDR3 region has the DNA TGCAGTGCTACCCAGGGTTACGAGCAGTACTTC.

This clonotype has a handful of counts. The chain has TRBV18 and TRBJ2-7, with 7 bases matching TRBD1. In germline, CDR1 is KGHSH, CDR2 LQKENI. Trimming removed 3 bases from V and 6 bases from J; junction bases left unmatched: 8. CDR3 length: 14 residues. The CDR3 sequence: CASSPTPTGSEQYF. DNA of the CDR3: TGTGCCAGCTCACCTACCCCGACAGGGAGCGAGCAGTACTTC. The whole variable domain, remainder taken from reference TRBV18 and TRBJ2-7, is NAGVMQNPRHLVRRRGQEARLRCSPMKGHSHVYWYRQLPEEGLKFMVYLQKENIIDESGMPKERFSAEFPKEGPSILRIQQVVRGDSAAYFCASSPTPTGSEQYFGPGTRLTVT.